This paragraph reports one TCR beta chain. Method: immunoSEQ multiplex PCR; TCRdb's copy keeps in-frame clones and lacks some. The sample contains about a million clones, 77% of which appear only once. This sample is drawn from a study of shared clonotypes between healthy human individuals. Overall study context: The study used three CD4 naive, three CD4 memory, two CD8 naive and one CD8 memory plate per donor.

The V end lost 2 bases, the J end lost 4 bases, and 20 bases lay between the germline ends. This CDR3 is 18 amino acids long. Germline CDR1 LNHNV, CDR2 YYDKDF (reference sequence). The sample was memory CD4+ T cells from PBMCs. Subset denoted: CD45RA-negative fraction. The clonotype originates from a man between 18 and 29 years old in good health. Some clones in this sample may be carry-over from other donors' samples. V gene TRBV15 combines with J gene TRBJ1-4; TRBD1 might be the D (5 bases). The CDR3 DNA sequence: TGTGCCACCAGCAGACAGGTCGTAGGACAACGCATTAATGAAAAACTGTTTTTT. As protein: CATSRQVVGQRINEKLFF.